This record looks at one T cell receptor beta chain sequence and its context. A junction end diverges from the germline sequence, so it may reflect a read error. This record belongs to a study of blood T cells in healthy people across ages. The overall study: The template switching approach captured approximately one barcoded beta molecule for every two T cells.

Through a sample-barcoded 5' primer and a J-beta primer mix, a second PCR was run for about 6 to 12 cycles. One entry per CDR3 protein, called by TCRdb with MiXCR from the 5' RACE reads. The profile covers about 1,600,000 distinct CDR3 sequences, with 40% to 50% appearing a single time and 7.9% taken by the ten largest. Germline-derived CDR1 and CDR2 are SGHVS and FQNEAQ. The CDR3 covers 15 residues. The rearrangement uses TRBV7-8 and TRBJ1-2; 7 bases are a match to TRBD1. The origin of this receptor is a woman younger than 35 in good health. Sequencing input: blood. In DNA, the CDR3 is TGCGCCAGCAGCGCTTACCAGGGGGTAGGCTATGGCTACACCTTC. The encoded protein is CASSAYQGVGYGYTF.